One and the same sample provided the 13 T cell receptor beta chains below, sequenced in a study of cytomegalovirus exposure and HLA in healthy donors. The PCR contained 60 Vbeta and 13 Jbeta primers. Assay used: immunoSEQ multiplex PCR; TCRdb lists only in-frame clones, some missing. Of about 100,000 clones in the sample, around 76% were seen once. Sequencing used PBMCs. The receptors were gathered from a woman aged 50 to 65 in good health and CMV-seropositive.

The chain combines TRBV5-1 with TRBJ1-6; possibly TRBD1 for D (5 bases). V dropped 0 bases and J dropped 5 bases, with 9 bases sitting between them. Per germline, CDR1 SGHRS and CDR2 YFSETQ. CDR3 length: 15 amino acids. This CDR3 reads CASSLARANNSPLHF. DNA of the CDR3: TGCGCCAGCAGCTTGGCCAGGGCAAATAATTCACCCCTCCACTTT.

The V call is TRBV10-3, the J call TRBJ2-3; 8 bases are shared with TRBD2. The CDR3 has 15 amino acids. Trimming took 4 bases from V and 3 from J; bases not matched to a gene: 6. From germline, CDR1 is ENHRY and CDR2 SYGVKD. In DNA form, the CDR3 reads TGTGCCATCAGTGGTTCGGGGGGGCAGACAGATACGCAGTATTTT. This sequence encodes CAISGSGGQTDTQYF.

V and J are TRBV7-9 and TRBJ1-1, with 7 nucleotides matching TRBD1. The CDR3 consists of 12 residues. CDR1 and CDR2 from the germline V gene are SEHNR and FQNEAQ (reference sequence). The V and J ends lost 5 bases and 5 bases, in that order; junction bases with no gene match: 2. In nucleotides, the CDR3 is TGTGCCAGCAGCCCGACAGGGACTGAAGCTTTCTTT. Translation: CASSPTGTEAFF.

This chain links TRBV15 with TRBJ1-3; D unclear. V dropped 5 bases and J dropped 4 bases, with 18 bases sitting between them. This CDR3 region has 16 residues. CDR1 and CDR2 from the germline V gene are LNHNV and YYDKDF (reference sequence). The CDR3 DNA follows: TGTGCCACCAGCCCCGTCGGTCCAGGTCACGGAAACACCATATATTTT. Translating gives CATSPVGPGHGNTIYF.

The genes are TRBV6-1 and TRBJ2-2, with TRBD1 matching over 9 bases. The CDR3 runs 15 residues. V shed 0 bases and J 9 bases; nucleotides not matched to a gene: 5. In germline, CDR1 is MNHNS, CDR2 SASEGT. The CDR3 loop is CASSEAGTGSRELFF. The CDR3 DNA reads as TGTGCCAGCAGTGAAGCGGGGACAGGGTCCCGGGAGCTGTTTTTT.

J is TRBJ2-7 and V is TRBV6-5; 11 positions match TRBD2. The germline V gene has CDR1 MNHEY and CDR2 SVGAGI. The ends lost 6 bases at V and 2 bases at J; junction bases unmatched: 6. The CDR3 is 15 residues long. CDR3 in DNA: TGTGCCAGCAGGATTAGCGGGGGGGGAGCCTACGAGCAGTACTTC. It specifies CASRISGGGAYEQYF.

The chain couples TRBV10-2 to TRBJ2-2, with D tentatively TRBD2 (6 bases). The CDR3 runs 15 residues. In germline, CDR1 is WSHSY, CDR2 SAAADI. V lost 6 bases and J lost 1, with 12 bases in between. The CDR3 bases are TGCGCCAGCAGAGTGGTTAGCGGGAACACCGGGGAGCTGTTTTTT. Translating gives CASRVVSGNTGELFF.

This chain uses TRBV15 with TRBJ2-1; 7 positions match TRBD2. The CDR3 extends over 15 amino acids. Per the germline V gene, CDR1 is LNHNV and CDR2 is YYDKDF (reference sequence). The ends lost 0 bases at V and 9 bases at J; junction bases unmatched: 8. The CDR3 loop is CATSREVLAQSEQFF. In DNA, the CDR3 is TGTGCCACCAGCAGAGAGGTACTAGCGCAGAGTGAGCAGTTCTTC.

This clone was seen just once. Its ends do not fully match the called genes, so a read error is possible. Other DNA sequences within the sample encode an identical CDR3. The V gene is TRBV5-1, the J gene TRBJ2-2; perhaps TRBD2 as D (5 bases). CDR1 is SGHRS, CDR2 YFSETQ, per germline. CDR3 length: 16 amino acids. For the CDR3, the DNA is TGCGCCAGCAGACCTGCACGGGTTTCGAACACCGGGGAGCTATTTTTT. As protein: CASRPARVSNTGELFF.

The chain is built from TRBV6-4 and TRBJ1-1; tentatively, D is TRBD1 (6 bases). V shed 7 bases and J shed 6 bases, with 24 bases lying between them. This CDR3 spans 16 amino acids. Germline V gene data show CDR1 as MRHNA and CDR2 as SNTAGT. The CDR3 DNA reads TGTGCCAGCACCTTCAAAAGGGGGGGCACGGGCGCTGAAGCTTTCTTT. Its translation: CASTFKRGGTGAEAFF.

V and J are TRBV9 and TRBJ2-3; 10 bases align to TRBD1. In germline, CDR1 is SGDLS, CDR2 YYNGEE. With V trimmed by 0 bases and J by 3 bases, 1 base remained unmatched. The CDR3 length is 15 residues. CDR3 nucleotide sequence: TGTGCCAGCAGCGTAGCGGGACAGGGGACAGATACGCAGTATTTT. Its translation is CASSVAGQGTDTQYF.

The V and J genes are TRBV29-1 and TRBJ2-1; a possible D gene is TRBD1 (9 bases). CDR1 and CDR2 from the germline V gene are SQVTM and ANQGSEA. The CDR3 length is 12 residues. V dropped 5 bases and J dropped 15 bases, with 20 bases sitting between them. The CDR3, as DNA: TGCAGCGTTTATCAACAGGGGGCGGGGGGGTTCTTC. It specifies CSVYQQGAGGFF.

V usage is TRBV2 and J usage is TRBJ2-7, with D possibly being TRBD1 (5 bases). Germline CDR1 SNHLY, CDR2 FYNNEI. The ends were cut back, 8 bases at V and 0 bases at J, with 17 bases in the middle. The CDR3 runs 15 residues. CDR3 DNA sequence: TGTGCCAGCCAAACGCCAAGGGGCCCCTCCTACGAGCAGTACTTC. This sequence encodes CASQTPRGPSYEQYF.